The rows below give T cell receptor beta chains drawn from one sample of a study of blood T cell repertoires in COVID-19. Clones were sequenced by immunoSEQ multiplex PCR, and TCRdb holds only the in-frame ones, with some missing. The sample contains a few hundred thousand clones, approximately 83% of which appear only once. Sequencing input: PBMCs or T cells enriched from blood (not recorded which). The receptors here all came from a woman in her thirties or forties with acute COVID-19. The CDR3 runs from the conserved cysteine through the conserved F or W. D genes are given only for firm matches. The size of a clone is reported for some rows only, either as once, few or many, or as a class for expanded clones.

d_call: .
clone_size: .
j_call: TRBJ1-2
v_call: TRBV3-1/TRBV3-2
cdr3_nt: TGTGCCAGCAGCCTTCGGGAGGGCGGCTACACCTTC
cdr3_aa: CASSLREGGYTF

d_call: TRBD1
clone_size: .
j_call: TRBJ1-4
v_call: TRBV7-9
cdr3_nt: TGTGCCAGCAGCCGGGGACAGCTAACTGAAAAACTGTTTTTT
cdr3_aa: CASSRGQLTEKLFF

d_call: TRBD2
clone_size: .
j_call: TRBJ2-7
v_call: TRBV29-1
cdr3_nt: TGCAGCGTTGGCAAGGGACTAAGCTACGAGCAGTACTTC
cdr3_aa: CSVGKGLSYEQYF

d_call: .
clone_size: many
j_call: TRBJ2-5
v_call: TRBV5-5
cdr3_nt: TGTGCCAGCAGCTTAACTCACCCCCAGGGTATAGGAGAGACCCAGTACTTC
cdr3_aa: CASSLTHPQGIGETQYF

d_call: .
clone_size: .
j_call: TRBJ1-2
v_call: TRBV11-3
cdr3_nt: TGTGCCAGCAGCCCCCGATGGGGGGGCCTAACCTATGGCTACACCTTC
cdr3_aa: CASSPRWGGLTYGYTF

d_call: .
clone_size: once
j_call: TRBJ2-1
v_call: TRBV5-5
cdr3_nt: TGTGCCAGCACCGGACAGCAGCCCTACAATGAGCAGTTCTTC
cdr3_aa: CASTGQQPYNEQFF

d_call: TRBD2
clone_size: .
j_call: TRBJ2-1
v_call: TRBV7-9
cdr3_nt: TGTGCCAGCAGCTCTACTCCCCCGGGACTAGCTCCTTTAGAGCAGTTCTTC
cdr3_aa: CASSSTPPGLAPLEQFF

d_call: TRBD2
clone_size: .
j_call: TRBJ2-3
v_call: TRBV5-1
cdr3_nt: TGCGCCAGCAGCCCAGTAGCGGGAAGCACAGATACGCAGTATTTT
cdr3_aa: CASSPVAGSTDTQYF

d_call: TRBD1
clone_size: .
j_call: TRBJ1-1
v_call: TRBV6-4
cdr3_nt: TGTGCCAGCAGTGACTCAAACAGGGGGGCGGGGTCCAGGGCTGAAGCTTTCTTT
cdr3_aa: CASSDSNRGAGSRAEAFF

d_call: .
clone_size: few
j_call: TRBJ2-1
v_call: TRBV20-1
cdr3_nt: TGCAGTGCCTCAACAACAGATGAGCAGTTCTTC
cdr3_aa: CSASTTDEQFF

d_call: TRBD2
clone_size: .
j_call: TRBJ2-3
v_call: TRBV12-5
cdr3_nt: TGTGCTAGTGGTTTGGTGTTAGGGCAAGCGGGAAGCACAGATACGCAGTATTTT
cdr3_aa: CASGLVLGQAGSTDTQYF

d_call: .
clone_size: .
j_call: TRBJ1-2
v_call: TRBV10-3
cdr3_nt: TGTGCCATCAGTGACGGTTATGGCTACACCTTC
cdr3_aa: CAISDGYGYTF

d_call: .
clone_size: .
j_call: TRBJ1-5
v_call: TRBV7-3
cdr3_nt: TGTGCCAGCAGCCCGGACAGTTTCCAGCCCCAGCATTTT
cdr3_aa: CASSPDSFQPQHF

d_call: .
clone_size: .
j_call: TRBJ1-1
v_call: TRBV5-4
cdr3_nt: TGTGCCAGCAGCTTGGCCGGGGTGACGAACACTGAAGCTTTCTTT
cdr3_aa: CASSLAGVTNTEAFF

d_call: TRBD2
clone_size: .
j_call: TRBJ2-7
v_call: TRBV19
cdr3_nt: TGTGCCAGTTCGCGTCTAAGCGGGAGCTACGAGCAGTACTTC
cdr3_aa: CASSRLSGSYEQYF

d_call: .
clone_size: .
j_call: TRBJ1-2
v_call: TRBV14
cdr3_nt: TGTGCCAGCAGCCAAGACAGGGGTTACTATGGCTACACCTTC
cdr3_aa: CASSQDRGYYGYTF

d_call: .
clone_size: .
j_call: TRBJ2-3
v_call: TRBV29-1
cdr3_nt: TGCAGCGTTGAATTGATCCCCCAGGGGACAGATACGCAGTATTTT
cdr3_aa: CSVELIPQGTDTQYF

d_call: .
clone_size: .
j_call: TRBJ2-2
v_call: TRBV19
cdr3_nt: TGTGCCAGTAGTCTTTCGGGAGTCCCCGGGGAGCTGTTTTTT
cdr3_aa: CASSLSGVPGELFF